The rows below give T cell receptor beta chains drawn from one sample of a study of blood T cell repertoires in COVID-19. Method: immunoSEQ multiplex PCR; TCRdb's copy keeps in-frame clones and lacks some. The sample includes 95,000 to 110,000 clones, 88% of them seen just once. Sequenced input: peripheral blood. The receptor set was obtained from a human donor in a cohort sampled during active COVID-19. Each CDR3 is given with its conserved first and last residue. D genes are given only for firm matches.

d_call	v_call	j_call	cdr3_length	cdr3_aa	cdr3_nt
TRBD2	TRBV15	TRBJ2-1	17	CATSRDLLAGAANEQFF	TGTGCCACCAGCAGAGATTTGCTAGCGGGAGCGGCGAATGAGCAGTTCTTC
.	TRBV30	TRBJ2-1	11	CAWKRYNEQFF	TGTGCCTGGAAACGGTACAATGAGCAGTTCTTC
.	TRBV11-2	TRBJ2-1	16	CASSSSAGDNYNEQFF	TGTGCCAGCAGCTCCTCCGCAGGGGACAACTACAATGAGCAGTTCTTC
TRBD2	TRBV3-1/TRBV3-2	TRBJ2-1	17	CASSQAKRGRTYNEQFF	TGTGCCAGCAGCCAAGCCAAGCGGGGTAGAACCTACAATGAGCAGTTCTTC
TRBD1	TRBV5-5	TRBJ2-7	12	CASSHDRAEQYF	TGTGCCAGCAGCCATGACAGGGCCGAGCAGTACTTC
TRBD2	TRBV19	TRBJ2-5	18	CASSIRGLAGGPPETQYF	TGTGCCAGTAGTATCCGAGGACTAGCGGGAGGGCCCCCGGAGACCCAGTACTTC
.	TRBV5-4	TRBJ2-6	17	CASRPGTPNSGANVLTF	TGTGCCAGCAGGCCCGGGACACCAAACTCTGGGGCCAACGTCCTGACTTTC
TRBD2	TRBV28	TRBJ2-2	16	CASSFSSGRGTGELFF	TGTGCCAGCAGTTTCTCTAGCGGGAGGGGGACCGGGGAGCTGTTTTTT
TRBD1	TRBV28	TRBJ1-6	15	CASSSTGDFNSPLHF	TGTGCCAGCAGTAGTACAGGGGATTTTAATTCACCCCTCCACTTT
TRBD1	TRBV18	TRBJ1-2	16	CASSRNQGGKDYGYTF	TGTGCCAGCTCACGAAATCAGGGGGGCAAGGACTATGGCTACACCTTC
TRBD1	TRBV5-6	TRBJ2-7	16	CASSLAPLGGYYEQYF	TGTGCCAGCAGCTTGGCGCCGTTAGGGGGCTACTACGAGCAGTACTTC
.	TRBV12-3/TRBV12-4	TRBJ2-1	11	CASSAYNEQFF	TGTGCCAGCAGTGCGTACAATGAGCAGTTCTTC
TRBD2	TRBV19	TRBJ2-2	19	CASSVPGLAGSTNTGELFF	TGTGCCAGTAGTGTCCCGGGACTAGCGGGATCAACGAACACCGGGGAGCTGTTTTTT
TRBD1	TRBV15	TRBJ1-5	14	CATSKGQTNQPQHF	TGTGCCACCAGCAAGGGACAGACCAATCAGCCCCAGCATTTT
.	TRBV19	TRBJ1-2	15	CASQNRAAPNYGYTF	TGTGCCAGCCAAAACAGGGCAGCACCTAACTATGGCTACACCTTC
TRBD1	TRBV19	TRBJ2-1	13	CASSTGTGGEQFF	TGTGCCAGTAGTACGGGGACAGGTGGGGAGCAGTTCTTC